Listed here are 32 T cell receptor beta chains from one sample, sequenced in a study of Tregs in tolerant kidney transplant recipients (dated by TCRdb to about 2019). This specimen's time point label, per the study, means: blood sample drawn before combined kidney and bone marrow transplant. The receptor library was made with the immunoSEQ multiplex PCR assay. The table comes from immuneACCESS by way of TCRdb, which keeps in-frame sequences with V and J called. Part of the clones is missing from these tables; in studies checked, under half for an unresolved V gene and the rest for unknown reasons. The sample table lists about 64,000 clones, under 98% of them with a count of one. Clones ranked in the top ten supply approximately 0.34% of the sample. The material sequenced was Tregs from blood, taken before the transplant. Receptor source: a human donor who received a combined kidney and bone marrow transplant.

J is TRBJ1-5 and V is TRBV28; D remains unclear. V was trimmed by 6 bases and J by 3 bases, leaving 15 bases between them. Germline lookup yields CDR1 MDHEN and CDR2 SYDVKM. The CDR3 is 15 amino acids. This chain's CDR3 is CASSPPDIYNQPQHF. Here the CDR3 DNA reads TGTGCCAGCAGCCCCCCCGACATATACAATCAGCCCCAGCATTTT.

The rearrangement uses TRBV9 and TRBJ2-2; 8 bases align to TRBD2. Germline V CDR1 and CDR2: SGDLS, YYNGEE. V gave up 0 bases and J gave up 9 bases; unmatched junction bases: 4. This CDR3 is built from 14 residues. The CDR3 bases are TGTGCCAGCAGCGTAGACGGGAGGGCCCGGGAGCTGTTTTTT. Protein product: CASSVDGRARELFF.

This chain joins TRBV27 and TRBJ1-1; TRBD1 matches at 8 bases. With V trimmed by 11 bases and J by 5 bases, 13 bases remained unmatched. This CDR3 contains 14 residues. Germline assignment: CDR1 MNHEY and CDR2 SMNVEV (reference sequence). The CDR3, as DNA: TGTGCCTCCAAGGGGCCAGGGGGCGATACTGAAGCTTTCTTT. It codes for CASKGPGGDTEAFF.

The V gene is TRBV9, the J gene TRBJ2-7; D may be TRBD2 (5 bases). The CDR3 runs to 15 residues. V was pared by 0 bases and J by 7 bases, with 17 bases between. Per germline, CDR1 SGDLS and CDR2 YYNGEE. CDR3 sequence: CASSVAGNLPYEQYF. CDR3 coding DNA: TGTGCCAGCAGCGTAGCGGGAAACCTCCCTTATGAGCAGTACTTC. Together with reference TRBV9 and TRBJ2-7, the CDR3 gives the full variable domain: DSGVTQTPKHLITATGQRVTLRCSPRSGDLSVYWYQQSLDQGLQFLIQYYNGEERAKGNILERFSAQQFPDLHSELNLSSLELGDSALYFCASSVAGNLPYEQYFGPGTRLTVT.

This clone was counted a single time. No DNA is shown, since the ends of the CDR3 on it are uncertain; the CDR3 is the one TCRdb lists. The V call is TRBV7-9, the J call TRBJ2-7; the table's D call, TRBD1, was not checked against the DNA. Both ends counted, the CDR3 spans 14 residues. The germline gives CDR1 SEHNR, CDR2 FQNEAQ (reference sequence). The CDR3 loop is CASSLVGQGIGAYF.

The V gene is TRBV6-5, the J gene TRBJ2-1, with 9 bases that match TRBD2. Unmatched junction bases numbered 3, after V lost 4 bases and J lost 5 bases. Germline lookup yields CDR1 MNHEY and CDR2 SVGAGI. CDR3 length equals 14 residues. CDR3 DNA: TGTGCCAGCAGTTCTATAGCGGGAGACAATGAGCAGTTCTTC. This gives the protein CASSSIAGDNEQFF.

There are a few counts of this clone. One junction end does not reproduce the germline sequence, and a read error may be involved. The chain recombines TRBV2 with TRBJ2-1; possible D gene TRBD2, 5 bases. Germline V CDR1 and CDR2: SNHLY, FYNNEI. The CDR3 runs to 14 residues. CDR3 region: CASSEAPDYHEQFF. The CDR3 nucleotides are TGTGCCAGCAGTGAAGCGCCAGACTACCATGAGCAGTTCTTC.

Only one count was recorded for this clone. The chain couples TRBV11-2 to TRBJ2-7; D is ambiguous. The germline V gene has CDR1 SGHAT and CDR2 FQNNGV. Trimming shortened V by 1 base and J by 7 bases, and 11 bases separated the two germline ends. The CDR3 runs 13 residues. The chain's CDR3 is CASSLVGPNEQYF. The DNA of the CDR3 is TGTGCCAGCAGCTTAGTCGGTCCTAATGAGCAGTACTTC.

Written as DNA, the CDR3 is TGTGCCAGCAGTTACAGGGGAGGCAAAAACATTCAGTACTTC. Translation: CASSYRGGKNIQYF. The chain combines TRBV2 with TRBJ2-4, with D possibly being TRBD1 (7 bases). CDR1 is SNHLY, CDR2 FYNNEI, per germline. The CDR3 sequence is 14 residues long. The V and J ends lost 5 bases and 3 bases respectively, with 11 bases between them.

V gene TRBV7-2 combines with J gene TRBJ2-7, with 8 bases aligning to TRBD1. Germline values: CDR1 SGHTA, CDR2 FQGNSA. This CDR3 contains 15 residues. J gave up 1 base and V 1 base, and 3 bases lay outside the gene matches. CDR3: CASSLEGQVSYEQYF. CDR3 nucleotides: TGTGCCAGCAGCTTAGAGGGACAGGTTTCCTACGAGCAGTACTTC.

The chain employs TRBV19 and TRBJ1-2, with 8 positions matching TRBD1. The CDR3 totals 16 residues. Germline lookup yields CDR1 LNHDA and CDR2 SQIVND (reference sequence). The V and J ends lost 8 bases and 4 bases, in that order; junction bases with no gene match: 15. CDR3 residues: CASVPDRARGSYGYTF. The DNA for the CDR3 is TGTGCCAGTGTTCCGGACAGGGCCCGGGGGTCCTATGGCTACACCTTC.

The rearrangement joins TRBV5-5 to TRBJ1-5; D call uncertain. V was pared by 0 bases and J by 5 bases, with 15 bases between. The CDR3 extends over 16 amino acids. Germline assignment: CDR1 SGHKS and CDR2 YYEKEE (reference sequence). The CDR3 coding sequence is TGTGCCAGCAGCTTGGAACCGGGGAATGATGATCAGCCCCAGCATTTT. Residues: CASSLEPGNDDQPQHF.

CDR3 sequence (DNA): TGTGCCAGCCAGGGACTAAACACAGATACGCAGTATTTT. This codes for CASQGLNTDTQYF. The chain combines TRBV25-1 with TRBJ2-3; 7 bases match TRBD2. Looked up from germline, CDR1 is MGHDK and CDR2 is SYGVNS. The CDR3 sequence is 13 residues long. Trimming at V came to 8 bases and at J to 2 bases, leaving 4 bases not matched to a gene.

The CDR3 DNA follows: TGTGCCAGTAGTATGAGGGGGGGATGCTCTGGGGCCAACGTCCTGACTTTC. Its translation is CASSMRGGCSGANVLTF. This rearrangement joins TRBV19 to TRBJ2-6; D is possibly TRBD2 (7 bases). V lost 3 bases and J lost 0, with 12 bases in between. The germline V gene has CDR1 LNHDA and CDR2 SQIVND (reference sequence). The CDR3 consists of 17 residues.

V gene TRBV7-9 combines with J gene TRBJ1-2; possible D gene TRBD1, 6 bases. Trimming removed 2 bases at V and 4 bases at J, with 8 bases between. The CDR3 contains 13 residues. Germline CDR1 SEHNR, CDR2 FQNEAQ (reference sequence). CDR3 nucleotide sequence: TGTGCCAGCAGCTTAATAGGGGGCTATGGCTACACCTTC. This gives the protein CASSLIGGYGYTF.

CDR3 amino acids: CASSSNGQGADEQYF. The CDR3, as DNA: TGCGCCAGCAGCTCTAACGGACAGGGGGCCGACGAGCAGTACTTC. This sequence joins TRBV5-1 and TRBJ2-7, with 11 bases that match TRBD1. The V and J ends lost 3 bases and 5 bases, in that order; junction bases with no gene match: 7. The CDR3 length is 15 residues. In germline, CDR1 is SGHRS, CDR2 YFSETQ.

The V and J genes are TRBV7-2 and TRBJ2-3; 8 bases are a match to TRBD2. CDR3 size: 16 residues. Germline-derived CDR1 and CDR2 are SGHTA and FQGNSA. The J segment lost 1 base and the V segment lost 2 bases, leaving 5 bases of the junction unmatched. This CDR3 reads CASSLPLAGRTDTQYF. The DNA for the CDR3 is TGTGCCAGCAGCTTACCCCTAGCGGGCCGCACAGATACGCAGTATTTT.

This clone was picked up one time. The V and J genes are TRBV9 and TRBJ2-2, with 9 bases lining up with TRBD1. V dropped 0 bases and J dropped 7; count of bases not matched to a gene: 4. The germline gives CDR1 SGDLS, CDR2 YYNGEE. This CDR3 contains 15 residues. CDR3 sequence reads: CASSVGQGVFGELFF. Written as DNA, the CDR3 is TGTGCCAGCAGCGTAGGACAGGGGGTCTTCGGGGAGCTGTTTTTT.

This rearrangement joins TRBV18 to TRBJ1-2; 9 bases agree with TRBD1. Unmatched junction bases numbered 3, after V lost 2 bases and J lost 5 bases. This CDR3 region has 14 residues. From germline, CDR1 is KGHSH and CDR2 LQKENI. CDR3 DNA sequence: TGTGCCAGCTCACCAATGACAGGGGGTTATGGCTACACCTTC. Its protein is CASSPMTGGYGYTF.

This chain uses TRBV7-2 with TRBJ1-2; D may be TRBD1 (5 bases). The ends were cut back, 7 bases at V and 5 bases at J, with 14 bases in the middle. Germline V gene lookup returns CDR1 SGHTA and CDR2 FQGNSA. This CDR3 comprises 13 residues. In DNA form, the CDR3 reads TGTGCCAGCACCCGGGCAGGGAATTATGGCTACACCTTC. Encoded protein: CASTRAGNYGYTF.

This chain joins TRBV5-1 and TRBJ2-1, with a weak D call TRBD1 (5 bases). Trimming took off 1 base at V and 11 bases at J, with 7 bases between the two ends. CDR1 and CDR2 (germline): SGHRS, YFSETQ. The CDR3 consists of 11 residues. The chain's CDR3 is CASSLTGKQFF. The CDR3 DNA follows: TGCGCCAGCAGCTTGACAGGAAAGCAGTTCTTC.

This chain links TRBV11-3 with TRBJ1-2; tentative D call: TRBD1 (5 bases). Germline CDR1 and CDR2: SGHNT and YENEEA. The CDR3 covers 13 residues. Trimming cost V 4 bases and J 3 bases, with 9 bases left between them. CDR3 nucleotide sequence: TGTGCCAGCAGCTGGGGCAGGGACTATGGCTACACCTTC. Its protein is CASSWGRDYGYTF.

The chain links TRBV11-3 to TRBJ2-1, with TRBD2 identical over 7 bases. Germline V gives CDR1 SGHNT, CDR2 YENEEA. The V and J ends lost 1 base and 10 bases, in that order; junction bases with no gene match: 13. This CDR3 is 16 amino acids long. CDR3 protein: CASSLGPSGDLGEQFF. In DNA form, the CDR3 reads TGTGCCAGCAGCTTAGGTCCCAGCGGGGATCTTGGCGAGCAGTTCTTC. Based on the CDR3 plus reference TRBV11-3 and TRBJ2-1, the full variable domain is EAGVVQSPRYKIIEKKQPVAFWCNPISGHNTLYWYLQNLGQGPELLIRYENEEAVDDSQLPKDRFSAERLKGVDSTLKIQPAELGDSAVYLCASSLGPSGDLGEQFFGPGTRLTVL.

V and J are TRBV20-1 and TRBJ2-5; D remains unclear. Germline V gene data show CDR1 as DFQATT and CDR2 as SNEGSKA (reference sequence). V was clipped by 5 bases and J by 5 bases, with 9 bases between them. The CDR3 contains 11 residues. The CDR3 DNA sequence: TGCAGTGCTTCTACTTCCGAGACCCAGTACTTC. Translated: CSASTSETQYF.

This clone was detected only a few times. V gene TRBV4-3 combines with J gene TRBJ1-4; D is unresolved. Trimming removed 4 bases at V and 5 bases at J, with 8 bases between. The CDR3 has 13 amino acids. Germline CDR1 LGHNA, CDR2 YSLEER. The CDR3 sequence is CASSPRANEKLFF. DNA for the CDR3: TGCGCCAGCAGCCCAAGAGCCAATGAAAAACTGTTTTTT.

The CDR3 loop is CASSMGGSYEQYF. CDR3 DNA sequence: TGTGCCAGCAGCATGGGGGGGTCCTACGAGCAGTACTTC. This chain links TRBV7-7 with TRBJ2-7; TRBD2 aligns across 7 bases. The CDR3 runs 13 residues. CDR1 SSHAT and CDR2 FNYEAQ come from the germline V gene (reference sequence). After removal of 5 bases from V and 1 base from J, the junction contained 2 bases not matched to a gene.

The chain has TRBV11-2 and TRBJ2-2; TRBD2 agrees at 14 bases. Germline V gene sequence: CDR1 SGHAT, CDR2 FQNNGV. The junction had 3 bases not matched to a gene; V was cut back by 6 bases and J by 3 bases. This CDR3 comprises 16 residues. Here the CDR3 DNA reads TGTGCCAGCAGGACGACTAGCGGGGGGGACACCGGGGAGCTGTTTTTT. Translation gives CASRTTSGGDTGELFF.

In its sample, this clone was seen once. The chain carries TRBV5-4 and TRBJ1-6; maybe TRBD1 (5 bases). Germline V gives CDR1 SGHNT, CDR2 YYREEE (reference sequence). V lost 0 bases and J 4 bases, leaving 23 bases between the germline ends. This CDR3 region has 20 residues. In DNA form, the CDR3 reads TGTGCCAGCAGCTTGGCCCTAACAGATGGCGGTAAGGGGTATAATTCACCCCTCCACTTT. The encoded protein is CASSLALTDGGKGYNSPLHF.

The CDR3 DNA sequence: TGTGCCAGCTGTGGTGTAAGACAGCTTGTTGACGAGCAGTACTTC. This sequence encodes CASCGVRQLVDEQYF. V gene TRBV6-1 combines with J gene TRBJ2-7; a possible D gene is TRBD1 (5 bases). V was trimmed by 8 bases and J by 5 bases, leaving 22 bases between them. In germline, CDR1 is MNHNS, CDR2 SASEGT. The CDR3 covers 15 residues.

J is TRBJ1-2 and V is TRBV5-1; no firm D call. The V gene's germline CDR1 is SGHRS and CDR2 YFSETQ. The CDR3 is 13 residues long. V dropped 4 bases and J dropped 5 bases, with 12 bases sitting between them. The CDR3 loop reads CASSPPGSYGYTF. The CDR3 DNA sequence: TGCGCCAGCAGCCCCCCGGGGTCGTATGGCTACACCTTC. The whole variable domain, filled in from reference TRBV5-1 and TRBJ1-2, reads KAGVTQTPRYLIKTRGQQVTLSCSPISGHRSVSWYQQTPGQGLQFLFEYFSETQRNKGNFPGRFSGRQFSNSRSEMNVSTLELGDSALYLCASSPPGSYGYTFGSGTRLTVV.

This CDR3 is CASSGVSEKETQYF. In DNA form, the CDR3 reads TGCGCCAGCAGCGGTGTTAGTGAGAAAGAGACCCAGTACTTC. The chain recombines TRBV5-1 with TRBJ2-5; unclear D gene. The V gene's germline CDR1 is SGHRS and CDR2 YFSETQ. The CDR3 length is 14 residues. Trimming took 4 bases from V and 3 from J, leaving 13 bases between them.

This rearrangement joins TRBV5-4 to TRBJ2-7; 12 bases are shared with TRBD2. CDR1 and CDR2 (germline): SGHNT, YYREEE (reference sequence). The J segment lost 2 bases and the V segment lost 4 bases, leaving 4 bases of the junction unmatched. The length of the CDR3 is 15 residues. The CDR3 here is CASSRGLAGAYEQYF. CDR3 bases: TGTGCCAGCAGCCGGGGACTAGCGGGTGCCTACGAGCAGTACTTC.